These T cell receptor beta chains were read from a single sample in a study of cytomegalovirus exposure and HLA in healthy donors. This table comes from immunoSEQ multiplex PCR, and its TCRdb copy is limited to in-frame clones, with some not included. The data hold fewer than 400,000 clones, with 80% to 90% observed a single time. Material: PBMCs. The receptors derive from a woman aged 18-30 years in good health and CMV-seronegative. The CDR3 runs from the conserved cysteine through the conserved F or W. D genes are given only for firm matches. Clone sizes are given selectively: once, few, many, or a class where the clone is expanded.

>TRBJ2-5|TRBD2|-|TRBV11-1
CASSLDPGLAGTQETQYF
TGTGCCAGCAGCTTAGACCCAGGACTAGCGGGAACACAAGAGACCCAGTACTTC
>TRBJ2-3|-|-|TRBV7-2
CASSLGGRGTDTQYF
TGTGCCAGCAGCCTAGGGGGGCGGGGCACAGATACGCAGTATTTT
>TRBJ2-1|-|-|TRBV18
CASSPKGDNEQFF
TGTGCCAGCTCACCAAAGGGAGACAATGAGCAGTTCTTC
>TRBJ2-5|TRBD1|once|TRBV4-1
CASSQDHGTAQETQYF
TGCGCCAGCAGCCAAGATCATGGGACAGCTCAAGAGACCCAGTACTTC
>TRBJ2-2|-|few|TRBV4-2
CASSQVGQSRTGELFF
TGTGCCAGCAGCCAAGTGGGCCAATCACGGACCGGGGAGCTGTTTTTT
>TRBJ1-1|-|-|TRBV5-4
CASSSRKQDNTEAFF
TGTGCCAGCAGCTCCCGTAAACAGGATAACACTGAAGCTTTCTTT
>TRBJ2-5|TRBD2|-|TRBV7-2
CASSLFLAGQETQYF
TGTGCCAGCAGCTTATTCCTAGCGGGACAAGAGACCCAGTACTTC
>TRBJ2-5|TRBD1|-|TRBV9
CASSLGQFDQETQYF
TGTGCCAGCAGCCTGGGACAGTTTGATCAAGAGACCCAGTACTTC
>TRBJ2-7|TRBD1|-|TRBV6-4
CASSDQDRETYEQYF
TGTGCCAGCAGTGACCAAGACAGGGAAACCTACGAGCAGTACTTC
>TRBJ2-1|TRBD2|-|TRBV6-1
CASSDPSGASYNEQFF
TGTGCCAGCAGTGATCCTAGCGGGGCCTCCTACAATGAGCAGTTCTTC